This paragraph covers one T cell receptor beta chain sequence. The target antigen is unknown. V lost 0 bases and J 8 bases, leaving 18 bases between the germline ends. The CDR3 runs 16 residues. Germline assignment: CDR1 SGHRS and CDR2 YFSETQ. CD4+ T cells were isolated after around 10 days of culture. IL-2 medium was substituted for half the medium on days 3 and 7. The data originate from a study of vaccination effects on CD4 cells after COVID-19. Study-wide context: CD4+ T cells specific for antigen were expanded with viral peptide pools by the ViraFEST assay before sequencing. Findings of the study overall: At late timepoints after vaccination, vaccine- and infection-induced clones shrank markedly. Relatively few convalescent patients took part in the study, which had no early post-infection timepoints.

Measured with immunoSEQ multiplex PCR; TCRdb has only the in-frame clones, and not every one. The sample consists of roughly 56,000 clones, roughly 80% of them appearing once. The sequence was collected from a human donor who received a COVID-19 vaccine. The starting material was CD4+ T cells from PBMCs cultured without peptide, obtained before COVID-19 vaccination. V usage is TRBV5-1 and J usage is TRBJ1-5; possible D gene TRBD1, 6 bases. The CDR3 sequence: CASSLEGTSQGEPQHF. The DNA for the CDR3 is TGCGCCAGCAGCTTGGAAGGGACATCCCAGGGAGAGCCCCAGCATTTT.